This TCR beta chain was identified during a study of blood T cell repertoires in COVID-19. Study details: The United States, Italy and Spain were the sources of the acute and convalescent COVID-19 samples.

Methods used by the authors: Amplification of reference gene primers was used by the study to estimate nucleated cell counts. Sequenced by immunoSEQ multiplex PCR; TCRdb stores in-frame clones only, minus some. That table is the source of V, J and clone size, and D and trimming were worked out from the DNA. Here the sample spans about 170,000 clones, around four fifths being singletons. This CDR3 spans 14 amino acids. V lost 3 bases to trimming and J lost 0 bases, with 6 bases between them. Germline loops: CDR1 KGHDR, CDR2 SFDVKD. The sequencing sample was made of peripheral blood. The chain links TRBV24-1 to TRBJ2-3; a weak D match, TRBD2 (6 bases). The clonotype originates from an elderly woman with COVID-19, enrolled during active disease. The CDR3 spells CATSDGGSTDTQYF. The DNA of the CDR3 is TGTGCCACCAGTGATGGGGGGAGCACAGATACGCAGTATTTT.